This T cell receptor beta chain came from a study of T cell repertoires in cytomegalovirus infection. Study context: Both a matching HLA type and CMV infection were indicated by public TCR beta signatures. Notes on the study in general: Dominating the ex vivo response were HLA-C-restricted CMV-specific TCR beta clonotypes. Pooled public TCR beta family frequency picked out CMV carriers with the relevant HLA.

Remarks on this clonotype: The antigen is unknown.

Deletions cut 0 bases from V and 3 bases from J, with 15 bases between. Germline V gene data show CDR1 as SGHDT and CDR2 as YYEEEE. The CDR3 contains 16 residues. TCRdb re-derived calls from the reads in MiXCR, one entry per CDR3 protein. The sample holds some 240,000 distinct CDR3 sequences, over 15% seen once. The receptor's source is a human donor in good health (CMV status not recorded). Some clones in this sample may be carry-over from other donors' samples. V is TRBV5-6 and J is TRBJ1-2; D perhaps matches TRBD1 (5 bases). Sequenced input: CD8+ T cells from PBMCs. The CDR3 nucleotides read TGTGCCAGCAGCTTGGAGTTACAGGCGGTCGACTATGGCTACACCTTC. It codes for CASSLELQAVDYGYTF.